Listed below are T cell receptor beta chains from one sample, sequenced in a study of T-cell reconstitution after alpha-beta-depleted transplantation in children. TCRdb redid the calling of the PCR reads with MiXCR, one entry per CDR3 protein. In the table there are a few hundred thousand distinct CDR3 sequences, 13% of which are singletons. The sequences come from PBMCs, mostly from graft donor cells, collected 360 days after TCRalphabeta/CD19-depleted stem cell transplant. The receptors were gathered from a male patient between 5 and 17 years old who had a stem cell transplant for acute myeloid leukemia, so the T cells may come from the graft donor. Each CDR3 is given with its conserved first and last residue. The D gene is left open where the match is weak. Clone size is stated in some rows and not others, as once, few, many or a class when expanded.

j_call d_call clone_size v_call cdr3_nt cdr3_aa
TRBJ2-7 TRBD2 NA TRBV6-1 TGTGCCAGCAGTCCCCTACTAGCGACCGGGTACGAGCAGTACTTC CASSPLLATGYEQYF
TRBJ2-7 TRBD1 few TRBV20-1 TGCAGTGCCTTTTCCGGGACAGGGGACTACGAGCAGTACTTC CSAFSGTGDYEQYF
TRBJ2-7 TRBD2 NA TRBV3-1 TGTGCCAGCAGGGAGACCCACAGCGGGAGTCTACACGAGCAGTACTTC CASRETHSGSLHEQYF
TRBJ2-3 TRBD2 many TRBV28 TGTGCCAGCAGTTCCTCAACTAGCGGGGCCACAGATACGCAGTATTTT CASSSSTSGATDTQYF
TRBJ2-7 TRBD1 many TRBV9 TGTGCCAGCAGCGTAGGACAGGGGAGATGGGAGCAGTACTTC CASSVGQGRWEQYF
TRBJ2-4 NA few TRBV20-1 TGCAGTGCTAGAGATCGGTGGGGCTTCCGTAAAAACATTCAGTACTTC CSARDRWGFRKNIQYF
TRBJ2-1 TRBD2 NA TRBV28 TGTGCCAGCAGTTTAAGCGGGAGGGGATCTTACAATGAGCAGTTCTTC CASSLSGRGSYNEQFF
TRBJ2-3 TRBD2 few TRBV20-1 TGCAGTGCTCATCGACTAGCGGAATTATACACAGATACGCAGTATTTT CSAHRLAELYTDTQYF
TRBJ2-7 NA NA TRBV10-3 TGTGCCATCATGAACGGGACACCCTCCTACGAGCAGTACTTC CAIMNGTPSYEQYF
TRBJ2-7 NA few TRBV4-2 TGTGCCAGCAGCCCTCTCTGGGGCGGGACCCCCTACTGCCAGTACTTC CASSPLWGGTPYCQYF
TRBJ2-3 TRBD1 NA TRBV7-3 TGTGCCAGCAGCTTTGACAGGGGGAACACAGATACGCAGTATTTT CASSFDRGNTDTQYF
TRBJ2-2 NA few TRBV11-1 TGTGCCAGCAGCCATGGACAGATCACCGGGGAGCTGTTTTTT CASSHGQITGELFF
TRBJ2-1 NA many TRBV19 TGTGCCAGTAGTATAGATGTGGGGCGGAGTGAGCAGTTCTTC CASSIDVGRSEQFF
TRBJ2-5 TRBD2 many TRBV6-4 TGTGCCAGCAGCCCGACTAGCGGTTTGGAGACCCAGTACTTC CASSPTSGLETQYF
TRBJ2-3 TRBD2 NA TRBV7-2 TGTGCCAGCAGCCAAGAAGGACTAGCTTTGGTAGATACGCAGTATTTT CASSQEGLALVDTQYF
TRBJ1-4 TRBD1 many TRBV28 TGTGCCAGCAGTTCTCCCAGGGGGCGCAATGAAAAACTGTTTTTT CASSSPRGRNEKLFF
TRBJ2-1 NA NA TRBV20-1 TGCAGTGCTAGAGATATGAGGGAGTCTTATGAGCAGTTCTTC CSARDMRESYEQFF
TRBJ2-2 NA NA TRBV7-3 TGTGCCAGCAGCACAGGGACCGCTACCTTCACCGGGGAGCTGTTTTTT CASSTGTATFTGELFF
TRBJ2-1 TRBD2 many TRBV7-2 TGTGCCAGCGTGCAAGCGGGAGCAGGCAATGAGCAGTTCTTC CASVQAGAGNEQFF
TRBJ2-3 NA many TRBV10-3 TGTGCCATCAGTGAGTCGATGCGGGAAAGAGCAGATACGCAGTATTTT CAISESMRERADTQYF
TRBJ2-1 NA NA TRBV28 TGTGCCAGCAGCCCCCCCGGCGCTAGCTACAATGAGCAGTTCTTC CASSPPGASYNEQFF
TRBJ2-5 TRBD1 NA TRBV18 TGTGCCAGCTCACCGCTACAGGGGCTAAGAGAGACCCAGTACTTC CASSPLQGLRETQYF
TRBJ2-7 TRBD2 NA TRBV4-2 TGTGCCAGCAGCCTAATAGCGGGAGGGCCGAGCGAGCAGTACTTC CASSLIAGGPSEQYF
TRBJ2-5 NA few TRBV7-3 TGTGCCAGCAGCCCCCACTCTTGGTACCAAGAGACCCAGTACTTC CASSPHSWYQETQYF
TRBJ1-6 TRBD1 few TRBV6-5 TGTGCCAGCAGTTACTCGACTGGGACAGCCTGGGGGAGGTCACCCCTCCACTTT CASSYSTGTAWGRSPLHF
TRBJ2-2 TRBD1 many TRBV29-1 TGCAGCGTTGGACCGGGACAGGGGGGAACCGGGGAGCTGTTTTTT CSVGPGQGGTGELFF
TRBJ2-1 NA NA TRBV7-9 TGTGCCAGCGGCCCACCGGGGTGGAGTTCCTACAATGAGCAGTTCTTC CASGPPGWSSYNEQFF
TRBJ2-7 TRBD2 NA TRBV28 TGTGCCAGCGAAATAGGGCCTAGCGGTTTGTACGAGCAGTACTTC CASEIGPSGLYEQYF
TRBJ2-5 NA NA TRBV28 TGTGCCAGCAGTTTCGGACGGCAGACCCAGTACTTC CASSFGRQTQYF
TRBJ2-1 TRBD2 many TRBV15 TGTGCCACCAGCAGAGACCTAGCGGGAGGGCTCTACAATGAGCAGTTCTTC CATSRDLAGGLYNEQFF
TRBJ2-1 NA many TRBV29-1 TGCAGCCTTCGTAACAATGAGCAGTTCTTC CSLRNNEQFF
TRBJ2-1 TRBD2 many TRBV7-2 TGTGCCAGCAGTTTAAGCCGGGGGGGAGTTCTTGAGCAGTTCTTC CASSLSRGGVLEQFF
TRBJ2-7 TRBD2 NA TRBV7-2 TGTGCCAGCAGCTTAGCGAGAACGGGGGAGGGTCTCAAGTACGAGCAGTACTTC CASSLARTGEGLKYEQYF
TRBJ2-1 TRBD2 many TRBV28 TGTGCCAGCAGACCGTGGCTAGCGGGCGAGAATAATGAGCAGTTCTTC CASRPWLAGENNEQFF
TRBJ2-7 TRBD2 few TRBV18 TGTGCCAGCTCACCACGGAGCGGGAGTGAGCAGTACTTC CASSPRSGSEQYF
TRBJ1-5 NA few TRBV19 TGTGCCAGTAGTATTCAGAGGTATCAGCCCCAGCATTTT CASSIQRYQPQHF
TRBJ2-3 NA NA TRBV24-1 TGTGCCACCACGGATGGGAGAGGGCCCACAGATACGCAGTATTTT CATTDGRGPTDTQYF
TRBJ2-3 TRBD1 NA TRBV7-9 TGTGCCAGCAGAGAACGGCCCGGGACAGAAAGCACAGATACGCAGTATTTT CASRERPGTESTDTQYF
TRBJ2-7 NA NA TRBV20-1 TGCAGTGCTAAGCGGGCTGTCTCCTACGAGCAGTACTTC CSAKRAVSYEQYF
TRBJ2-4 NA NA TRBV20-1 TGCAGTGCTAGTTACAGGGGAGGGGACATTCAGTACTTC CSASYRGGDIQYF
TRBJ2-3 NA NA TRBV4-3 TGCGCCAGCAGCCAACTGGCTAGCCCACGTTTTTTCTCAGATACGCAGTATTTT CASSQLASPRFFSDTQYF
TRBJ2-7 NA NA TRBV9 TGTGCCAGCAGCGTAACCCCTGTGGCAGGGAAAATCCACGAGCAGTACTTC CASSVTPVAGKIHEQYF
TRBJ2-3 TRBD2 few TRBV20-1 TGCAGTGCTAGAGATCTTCAGGGGACTAGCGGGAGAGAGGCAATAGATACGCAGTATTTT CSARDLQGTSGREAIDTQYF
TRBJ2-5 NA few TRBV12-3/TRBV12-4 TGTGCCAGCAGTTTCACCCAGGCCGGGGGAGAGACCCAGTACTTC CASSFTQAGGETQYF
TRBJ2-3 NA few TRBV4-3 TGCGCCAGCAGCCAAGTAGCGCGGGGCACAGATACGCAGTATTTT CASSQVARGTDTQYF
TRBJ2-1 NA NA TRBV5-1 TGCGCCAGCAGCTTGCACCTCACCAACAATGAGCAGTTCTTC CASSLHLTNNEQFF
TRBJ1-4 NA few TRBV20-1 TGCAGTGCTCCCAGGGGATCTAATGAAAAACTGTTTTTT CSAPRGSNEKLFF
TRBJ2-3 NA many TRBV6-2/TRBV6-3 TGTGCCAGCTCCCTACTCCCCGATACGCAGTATTTT CASSLLPDTQYF
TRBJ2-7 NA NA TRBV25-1 TGTGCCAGCAGTGAGAGGCTAGCAAGGGACGAGCAGTACTTC CASSERLARDEQYF
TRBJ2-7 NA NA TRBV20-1 TGCAGTGCTAGTAACCCCAGGGATTTGTACGAGCAGTACTTC CSASNPRDLYEQYF
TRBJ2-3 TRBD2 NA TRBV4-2 TGTGCCAGCACGGGGGAGGGAGGCCGCACAGATACGCAGTATTTT CASTGEGGRTDTQYF